This T cell receptor beta chain stems from a study of T-cell reconstitution after alpha-beta-depleted transplantation in children. Construction of the TCRbeta library involved unique molecular identifiers. MiXCR, run by TCRdb on the PCR reads, gives a single entry per CDR3 protein. Among some 640,000 distinct CDR3 sequences listed, roughly 15% were seen once. The CDR3 sequence is 14 residues long. Germline assignment: CDR1 SEHNR and CDR2 FQNEAQ (reference sequence). The germline V and J ends were trimmed by 4 bases and 9 bases, with 16 bases remaining between them. The chain uses TRBV7-9 and TRBJ2-1, with D perhaps being TRBD1 or TRBD2 (5 bases each). The source was PBMCs from the stem cell graft donor, collected from the stem cell graft. The sequence was collected from a human donor who donated a stem cell graft to a child with acute myeloid leukemia. The CDR3, as DNA: TGTGCCAGCAGCTCGAACTATGGTGGGACTGAGCAGTTCTTC. Encoded protein: CASSSNYGGTEQFF.